The next 19 T cell receptor beta chains were all read from a single sample in a study of blood T cell repertoires in COVID-19. The table came from immunoSEQ multiplex PCR; TCRdb's copy has only in-frame clones and leaves some out. The data contain approximately 250,000 clones, 80% to 90% of them singletons. Sequencing was done on a sample of peripheral blood. Receptors were obtained from a man aged 25-45 years who had recovered from COVID-19.

The V and J genes are TRBV7-9 and TRBJ1-4; the D is unclear. From germline, CDR1 is SEHNR and CDR2 FQNEAQ (reference sequence). The length of the CDR3 is 12 residues. V lost 1 base and J 8 bases, leaving 5 bases between the germline ends. CDR3 amino acids: CASSLDPEKLFF. The CDR3 DNA follows: TGTGCCAGCAGCTTAGATCCAGAAAAACTGTTTTTT.

This chain connects TRBV29-1 to TRBJ1-1, with 7 positions matching TRBD1. The CDR3 loop spans 13 amino acids. After removal of 8 bases from V and 3 bases from J, the junction contained 9 bases not matched to a gene. CDR1 and CDR2 from the germline V gene are SQVTM and ANQGSEA. The CDR3 is CSFRTGEDTEAFF. The CDR3 DNA reads as TGCAGCTTCCGTACAGGGGAGGACACTGAAGCTTTCTTT. The variable domain in full, with the rest retrieved from reference TRBV29-1 and TRBJ1-1, is SAVISQKPSRDICQRGTSLTIQCQVDSQVTMMFWYRQQPGQSLTLIATANQGSEATYESGFVIDKFPISRPNLTFSTLTVSNMSPEDSSIYLCSFRTGEDTEAFFGQGTRLTVV.

V gene TRBV27 combines with J gene TRBJ1-6; D gene unclear. V was trimmed by 3 bases and J by 8 bases, leaving 17 bases between them. The CDR3 consists of 16 residues. Germline V gene sequence: CDR1 MNHEY, CDR2 SMNVEV (reference sequence). CDR3 residues: CASSFRAAPRDSPLHF. The CDR3 DNA sequence: TGTGCCAGCAGTTTTCGTGCCGCCCCGAGGGATTCACCCCTCCACTTT.

This chain links TRBV11-2 with TRBJ2-1, with TRBD1 as a possible D gene (5 bases). The CDR3 totals 12 residues. The germline V and J ends were trimmed by 5 bases and 9 bases, with 11 bases remaining between them. Per the germline V gene, CDR1 is SGHAT and CDR2 is FQNNGV. The CDR3 bases are TGTGCCAGCAGCCCACAGGACCCTGAGCAGTTCTTC. Translating it yields CASSPQDPEQFF.

In its sample, this clone was seen a few times. The chain combines TRBV6-1 with TRBJ1-2; tentative D call: TRBD1 (6 bases). Germline values: CDR1 MNHNS, CDR2 SASEGT. V was shortened by 1 base and J by 7 bases, with 16 bases between the two germline ends. The CDR3 extends over 15 amino acids. CDR3 nucleotide sequence: TGTGCCAGCAGTGAAGAAATGGCACAGGGCCCTGGCTACACCTTC. It yields the protein CASSEEMAQGPGYTF.

The chain employs TRBV4-3 and TRBJ2-3; the match to TRBD2 covers 7 bases. Trimming cost V 2 bases and J 3 bases; bases outside gene matches: 11. Germline CDR1 is LGHNA and CDR2 is YSLEER. The CDR3 runs to 17 residues. CDR3 coding DNA: TGCGCCAGCAGCCAACGGGACTACGTATCCTCTACAGATACGCAGTATTTT. Amino acids: CASSQRDYVSSTDTQYF.

V gene TRBV18 combines with J gene TRBJ1-2; D might be TRBD1 (6 bases). CDR3 size: 14 residues. Between the trimmed V and J ends, which lost 3 bases and 8 bases, there was a span of 16 bases. Germline lookup yields CDR1 KGHSH and CDR2 LQKENI. Written as DNA, the CDR3 is TGTGCCAGCTCACCCTCGGGGGGGGCCGAGGGCTACACCTTC. The encoded protein is CASSPSGGAEGYTF.

The chain uses TRBV5-6 and TRBJ2-5; tentatively, D is TRBD2 (5 bases). V dropped 0 bases and J dropped 2 bases, with 14 bases sitting between them. The CDR3 is 16 residues long. Looked up from germline, CDR1 is SGHDT and CDR2 is YYEEEE. Here the CDR3 reads CASSLDPGLTQETQYF. The CDR3 bases are TGTGCCAGCAGCTTGGATCCTGGACTCACTCAAGAGACCCAGTACTTC.

This clone was seen once. The V gene is TRBV5-1, the J gene TRBJ2-3; 7 bases are shared with TRBD1. This CDR3 has 15 residues. In germline, CDR1 is SGHRS, CDR2 YFSETQ. The V segment lost 0 bases and the J segment 3 bases; nucleotides outside the gene matches: 4. The chain's CDR3 is CASSLGGTVTDTQYF. CDR3 bases: TGCGCCAGCAGCTTGGGGGGGACAGTTACAGATACGCAGTATTTT.

This chain uses TRBV19 with TRBJ1-1; D is perhaps TRBD1 (6 bases). The CDR3 totals 15 residues. Per the germline V gene, CDR1 is LNHDA and CDR2 is SQIVND (reference sequence). Trimming took 7 bases from V and 0 from J, leaving 15 bases between them. In DNA, the CDR3 is TGTGCCAGTAATTTTGGGGGGGCCATGAACACTGAAGCTTTCTTT. It encodes CASNFGGAMNTEAFF.

The rearrangement joins TRBV5-4 to TRBJ2-3; no clear D gene. The CDR3 sequence is 13 residues long. Per germline, CDR1 SGHNT and CDR2 YYREEE (reference sequence). The germline V and J ends were trimmed by 4 bases and 6 bases, with 12 bases remaining between them. CDR3 in amino acids: CASSENPADTQYF. In DNA, the CDR3 is TGTGCCAGCAGCGAGAACCCCGCTGATACGCAGTATTTT.

CDR3 loop: CASRGAGGGNTIYF. In nucleotides, the CDR3 is TGTGCCAGCAGAGGTGCAGGAGGGGGAAACACCATATATTTT. V is TRBV5-6 and J is TRBJ1-3; the D is unclear. The V and J ends lost 5 bases and 4 bases respectively, with 13 bases between them. The length of the CDR3 is 14 residues. Germline V lookup: CDR1 SGHDT, CDR2 YYEEEE.

This clone has a handful of counts. The chain links TRBV19 to TRBJ1-2, with a tentative D call TRBD1 (6 bases). Per germline, CDR1 LNHDA and CDR2 SQIVND (reference sequence). Trimming left V 6 bases short and J 3 bases short, with 14 bases between. The CDR3 runs to 14 residues. CDR3 in amino acids: CASRSGRGDYGYTF. CDR3 bases: TGTGCCAGTAGGTCGGGCAGGGGTGACTATGGCTACACCTTC.

The chain uses TRBV7-8 and TRBJ2-5; a weak D match, TRBD2 (5 bases). V lost 4 bases to trimming and J lost 6 bases, with 15 bases between them. The CDR3 has 14 residues. Germline-derived CDR1 and CDR2 are SGHVS and FQNEAQ. The CDR3 sequence is CASSSREGRQTQYF. The CDR3 nucleotides are TGTGCCAGCAGCTCCCGCGAGGGTCGGCAGACCCAGTACTTC.

This chain joins TRBV19 and TRBJ1-2; 8 bases fit TRBD1. This CDR3 has 15 residues. Germline values: CDR1 LNHDA, CDR2 SQIVND (reference sequence). V dropped 8 bases and J dropped 5; count of bases not matched to a gene: 13. CDR3 DNA: TGTGCCAGTTCGAGGCCGGACAGGGAAGGTTATGGCTACACCTTC. It translates to CASSRPDREGYGYTF.

This chain joins TRBV5-1 and TRBJ2-2; D is unresolved. This CDR3 comprises 15 residues. CDR1 SGHRS and CDR2 YFSETQ come from the germline V gene. V was shortened by 0 bases and J by 1 base, with 7 bases between the two germline ends. The CDR3 spells CASSLAAENTGELFF. CDR3 in DNA: TGCGCCAGCAGCTTGGCGGCGGAGAACACCGGGGAGCTGTTTTTT.

The chain recombines TRBV10-3 with TRBJ2-2; TRBD2 is a possible D gene (6 bases). The V gene's germline CDR1 is ENHRY and CDR2 SYGVKD. This CDR3 is 15 amino acids long. V was pared by 3 bases and J by 6 bases, with 14 bases between. CDR3 bases: TGTGCCATCAGTGATGCTGGAGGGGCGGCCGGGGAGCTGTTTTTT. Protein sequence: CAISDAGGAAGELFF.

The chain carries TRBV19 and TRBJ2-7, with a weak D call TRBD2 (7 bases). The germline V and J ends were trimmed by 5 bases and 5 bases, with 16 bases remaining between them. CDR1 and CDR2 from the germline V gene are LNHDA and SQIVND (reference sequence). The CDR3 spans 14 residues. This CDR3 is CASSPEGGYHEQYF. For the CDR3, the DNA is TGTGCCAGTAGTCCTGAGGGGGGGTACCACGAGCAGTACTTC.

The J gene is TRBJ1-6, the V gene TRBV19, with a weak D call TRBD1 (5 bases). The CDR3 loop spans 16 amino acids. Trimming took off 5 bases at V and 10 bases at J, with 21 bases between the two ends. CDR1 and CDR2 from the germline V gene are LNHDA and SQIVND (reference sequence). CDR3 residues: CASSGGGGWGASPLHF. As DNA, the CDR3 is TGTGCCAGTAGTGGGGGGGGTGGATGGGGCGCATCACCCCTCCACTTT. Supplemented by reference TRBV19 and TRBJ1-6, the full variable domain reads DGGITQSPKYLFRKEGQNVTLSCEQNLNHDAMYWYRQDPGQGLRLIYYSQIVNDFQKGDIAEGYSVSREKKESFPLTVTSAQKNPTAFYLCASSGGGGWGASPLHFGNGTRLTVT.